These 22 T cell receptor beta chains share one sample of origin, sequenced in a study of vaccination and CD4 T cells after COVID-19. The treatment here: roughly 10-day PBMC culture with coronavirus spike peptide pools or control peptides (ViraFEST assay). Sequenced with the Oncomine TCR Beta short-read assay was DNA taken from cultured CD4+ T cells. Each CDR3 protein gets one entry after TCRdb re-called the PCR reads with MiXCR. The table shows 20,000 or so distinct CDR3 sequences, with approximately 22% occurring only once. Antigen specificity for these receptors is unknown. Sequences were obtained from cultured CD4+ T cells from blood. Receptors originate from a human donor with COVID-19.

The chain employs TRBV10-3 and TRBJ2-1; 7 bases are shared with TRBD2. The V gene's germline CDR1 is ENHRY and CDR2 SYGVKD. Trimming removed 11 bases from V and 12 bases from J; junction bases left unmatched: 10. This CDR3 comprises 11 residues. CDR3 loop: CAYGGDRAQFF. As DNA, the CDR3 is TGTGCCTATGGGGGGGACCGTGCGCAGTTCTTC.

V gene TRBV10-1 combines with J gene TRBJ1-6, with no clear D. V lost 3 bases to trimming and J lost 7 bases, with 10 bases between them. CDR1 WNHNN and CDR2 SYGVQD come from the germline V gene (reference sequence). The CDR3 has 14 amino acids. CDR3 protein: CASSELGSNSPLHF. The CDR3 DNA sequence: TGCGCCAGCAGTGAACTCGGGTCCAATTCACCCCTCCACTTT.

CDR3 residues: CASSLVPAGRDGYGYTF. In DNA form, the CDR3 reads TGTGCCAGCAGCTTAGTCCCGGCAGGGAGGGACGGCTATGGCTACACCTTC. The rearrangement uses TRBV7-6 and TRBJ1-2; maybe TRBD1 (5 bases). The length of the CDR3 is 17 residues. CDR1 and CDR2 (germline): SGHVS, FNYEAQ. V lost 1 base, J lost 4 bases, and 19 bases lay in between. The variable domain in full, completed from reference TRBV7-6 and TRBJ1-2, reads GAGVSQSPRYKVTKRGQDVALRCDPISGHVSLYWYRQALGQGPEFLTYFNYEAQQDKSGLPNDRFSAERPEGSISTLTIQRTEQRDSAMYRCASSLVPAGRDGYGYTFGSGTRLTVV.

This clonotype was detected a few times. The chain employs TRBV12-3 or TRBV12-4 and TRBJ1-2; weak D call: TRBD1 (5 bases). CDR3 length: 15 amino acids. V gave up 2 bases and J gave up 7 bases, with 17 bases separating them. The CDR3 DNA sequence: TGTGCCAGCAGTTTAAATGCCGGCAGGGAGGGTGGCTACACCTTC. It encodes CASSLNAGREGGYTF.

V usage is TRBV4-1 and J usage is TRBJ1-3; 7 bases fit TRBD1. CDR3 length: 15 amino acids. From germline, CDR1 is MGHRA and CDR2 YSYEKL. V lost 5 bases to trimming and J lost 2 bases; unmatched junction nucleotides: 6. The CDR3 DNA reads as TGCGCCAGCAGCGCACCGACAGGGACTGGAAACACCATATATTTT. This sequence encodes CASSAPTGTGNTIYF.

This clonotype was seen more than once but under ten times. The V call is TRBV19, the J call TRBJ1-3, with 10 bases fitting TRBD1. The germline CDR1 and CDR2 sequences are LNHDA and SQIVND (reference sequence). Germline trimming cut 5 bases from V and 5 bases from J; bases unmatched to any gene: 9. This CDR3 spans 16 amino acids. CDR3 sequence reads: CASSAPRQGARNTIYF. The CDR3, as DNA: TGTGCCAGTAGTGCCCCGAGACAGGGGGCAAGAAACACCATATATTTT. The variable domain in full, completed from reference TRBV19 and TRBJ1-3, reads DGGITQSPKYLFRKEGQNVTLSCEQNLNHDAMYWYRQDPGQGLRLIYYSQIVNDFQKGDIAEGYSVSREKKESFPLTVTSAQKNPTAFYLCASSAPRQGARNTIYFGEGSWLTVV.

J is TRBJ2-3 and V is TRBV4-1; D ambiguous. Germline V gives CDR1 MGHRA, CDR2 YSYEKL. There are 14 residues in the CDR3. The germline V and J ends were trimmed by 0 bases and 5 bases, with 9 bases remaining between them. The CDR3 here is CASSQDQSIDTQYF. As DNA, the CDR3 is TGCGCCAGCAGCCAAGATCAAAGTATAGATACGCAGTATTTT.

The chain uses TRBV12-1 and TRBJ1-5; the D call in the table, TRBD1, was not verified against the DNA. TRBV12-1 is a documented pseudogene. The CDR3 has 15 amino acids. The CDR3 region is CASSFAAGHFGPQHF. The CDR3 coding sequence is TGTGCCAGCAGCTTTGCTGCAGGGCATTTTGGGCCCCAGCATTTT.

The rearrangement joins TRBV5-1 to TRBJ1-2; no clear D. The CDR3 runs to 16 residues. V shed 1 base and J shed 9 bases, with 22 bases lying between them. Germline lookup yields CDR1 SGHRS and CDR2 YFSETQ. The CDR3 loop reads CASSLSSRVGSDSYTF. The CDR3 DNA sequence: TGCGCCAGCAGCTTGAGTAGTCGCGTGGGGTCTGATAGCTACACCTTC. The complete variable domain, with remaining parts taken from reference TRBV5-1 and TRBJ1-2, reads KAGVTQTPRYLIKTRGQQVTLSCSPISGHRSVSWYQQTPGQGLQFLFEYFSETQRNKGNFPGRFSGRQFSNSRSEMNVSTLELGDSALYLCASSLSSRVGSDSYTFGSGTRLTVV.

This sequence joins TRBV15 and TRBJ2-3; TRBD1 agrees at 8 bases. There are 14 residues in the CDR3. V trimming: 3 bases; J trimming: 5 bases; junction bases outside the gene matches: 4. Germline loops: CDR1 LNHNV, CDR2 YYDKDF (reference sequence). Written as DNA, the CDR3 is TGTGCCACCAGCAGCCGACAGGGGAAAGATACGCAGTATTTT. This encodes CATSSRQGKDTQYF.

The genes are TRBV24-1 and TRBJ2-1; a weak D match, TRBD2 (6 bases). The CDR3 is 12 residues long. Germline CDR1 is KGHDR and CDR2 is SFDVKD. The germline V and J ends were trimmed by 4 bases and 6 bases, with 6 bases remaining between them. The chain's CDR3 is CATSEGLNEQFF. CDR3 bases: TGTGCCACCAGTGAGGGACTCAATGAGCAGTTCTTC.

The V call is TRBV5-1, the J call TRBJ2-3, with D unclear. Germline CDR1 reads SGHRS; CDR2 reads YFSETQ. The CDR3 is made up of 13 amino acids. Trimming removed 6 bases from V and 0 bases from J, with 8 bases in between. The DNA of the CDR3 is TGCGCCAGCACAGGAGTTAGCACAGATACGCAGTATTTT. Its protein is CASTGVSTDTQYF.

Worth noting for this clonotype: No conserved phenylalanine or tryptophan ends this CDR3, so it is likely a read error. The CDR3 region is CASSLAAGGNQPQHL. CDR3 in DNA: TGTGCCAGCAGCTTAGCAGCAGGGGGCAATCAGCCCCAGCATCTT. The chain has TRBV7-8 and TRBJ1-5; maybe TRBD1 (6 bases). The germline V gene encodes CDR1 SGHVS and CDR2 FQNEAQ. The CDR3 is made up of 15 amino acids. V was cut by 0 bases and J by 2 bases, with 8 bases left in between.

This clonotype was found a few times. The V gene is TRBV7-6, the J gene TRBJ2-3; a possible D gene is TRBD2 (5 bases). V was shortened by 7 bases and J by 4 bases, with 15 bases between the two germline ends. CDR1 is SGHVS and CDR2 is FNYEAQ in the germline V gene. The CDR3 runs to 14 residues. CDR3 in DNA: TGTGCCAGCAAGCCGGGGTTCTTAGCAGATACGCAGTATTTT. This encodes CASKPGFLADTQYF.

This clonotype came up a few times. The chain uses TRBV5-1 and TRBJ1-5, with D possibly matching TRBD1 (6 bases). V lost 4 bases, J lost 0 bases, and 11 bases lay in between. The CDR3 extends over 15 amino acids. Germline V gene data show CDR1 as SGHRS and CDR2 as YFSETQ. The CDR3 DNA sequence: TGCGCCAGCAGCCCCGCGGGGGCTAGCAATCAGCCCCAGCATTTT. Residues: CASSPAGASNQPQHF.

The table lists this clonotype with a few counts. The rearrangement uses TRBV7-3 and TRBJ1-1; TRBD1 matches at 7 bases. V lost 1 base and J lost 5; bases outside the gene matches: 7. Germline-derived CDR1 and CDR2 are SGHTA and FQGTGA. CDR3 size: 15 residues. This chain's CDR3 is CASSLNSEGATEAFF. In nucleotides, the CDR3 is TGTGCCAGCAGCTTAAACTCTGAGGGGGCAACTGAAGCTTTCTTT.

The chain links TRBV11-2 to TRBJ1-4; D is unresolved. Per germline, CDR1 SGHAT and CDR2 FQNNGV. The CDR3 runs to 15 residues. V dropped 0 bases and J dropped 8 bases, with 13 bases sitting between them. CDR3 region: CASSLEPNSREKLFF. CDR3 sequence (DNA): TGTGCCAGCAGCTTAGAACCAAACTCGAGGGAAAAACTGTTTTTT.

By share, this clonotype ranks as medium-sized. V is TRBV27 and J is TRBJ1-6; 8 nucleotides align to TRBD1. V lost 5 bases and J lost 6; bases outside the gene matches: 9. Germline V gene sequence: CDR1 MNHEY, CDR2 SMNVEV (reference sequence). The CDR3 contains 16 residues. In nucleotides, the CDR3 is TGTGCCAGCAGTCTACCTCAAACAGGGGGTAATTCACCCCTCCACTTT. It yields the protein CASSLPQTGGNSPLHF.

The CDR3 loop reads CASSSSGGLGTLLDNEQFF. In nucleotides, the CDR3 is TGTGCCAGCAGTAGTTCGGGAGGCTTAGGAACCCTTTTAGACAATGAGCAGTTCTTC. The V call is TRBV28, the J call TRBJ2-1; 7 bases agree with TRBD2. CDR3 size: 19 residues. Germline-derived CDR1 and CDR2 are MDHEN and SYDVKM. V lost 5 bases, J lost 5 bases, and 21 bases stayed unmatched.

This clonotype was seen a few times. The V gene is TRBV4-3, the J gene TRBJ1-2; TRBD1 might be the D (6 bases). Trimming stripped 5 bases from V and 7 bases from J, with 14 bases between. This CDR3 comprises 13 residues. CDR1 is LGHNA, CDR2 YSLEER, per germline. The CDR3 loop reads CASSVWGGGGYTF. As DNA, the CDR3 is TGCGCCAGCAGCGTTTGGGGAGGGGGTGGCTACACCTTC.

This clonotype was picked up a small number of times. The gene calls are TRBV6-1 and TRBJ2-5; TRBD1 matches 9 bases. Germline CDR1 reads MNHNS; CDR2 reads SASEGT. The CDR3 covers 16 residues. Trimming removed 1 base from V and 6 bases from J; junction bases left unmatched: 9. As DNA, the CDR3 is TGTGCCAGCAGTGAAGTCCCCGGGACAGGGATGAAGACCCAGTACTTC. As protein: CASSEVPGTGMKTQYF.

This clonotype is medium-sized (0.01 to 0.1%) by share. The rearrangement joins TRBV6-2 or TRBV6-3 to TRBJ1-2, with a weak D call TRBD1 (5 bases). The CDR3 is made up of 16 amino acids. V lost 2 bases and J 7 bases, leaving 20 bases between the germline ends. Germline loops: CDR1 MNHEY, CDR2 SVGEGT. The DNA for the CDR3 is TGTGCCAGCAGTTACGAGGTGTACGGCAGGGAGGTTGGCTACACCTTC. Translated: CASSYEVYGREVGYTF.